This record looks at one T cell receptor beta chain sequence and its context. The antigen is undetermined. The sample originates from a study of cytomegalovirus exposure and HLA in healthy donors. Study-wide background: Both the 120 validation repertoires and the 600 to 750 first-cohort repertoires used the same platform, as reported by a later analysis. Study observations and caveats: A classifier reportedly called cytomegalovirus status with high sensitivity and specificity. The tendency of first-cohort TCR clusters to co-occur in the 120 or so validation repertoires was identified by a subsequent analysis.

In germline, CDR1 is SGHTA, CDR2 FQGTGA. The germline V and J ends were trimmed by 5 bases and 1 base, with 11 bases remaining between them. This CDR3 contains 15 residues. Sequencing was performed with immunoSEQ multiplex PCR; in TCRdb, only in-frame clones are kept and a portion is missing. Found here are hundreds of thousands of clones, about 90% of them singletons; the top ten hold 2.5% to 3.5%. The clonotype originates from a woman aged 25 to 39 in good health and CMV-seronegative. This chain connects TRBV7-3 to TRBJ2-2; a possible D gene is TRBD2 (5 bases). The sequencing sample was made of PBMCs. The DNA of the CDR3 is TGTGCCAGCAGCCCTACTAGTAGGAACACCGGGGAGCTGTTTTTT. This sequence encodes CASSPTSRNTGELFF.